This T cell receptor (beta chain) comes out of a study of T cell changes during pregnancy in multiple sclerosis. The method was immunoSEQ multiplex PCR; TCRdb's version includes in-frame clones alone and lacks a portion of them. The data hold around 96,000 clones, with around 94% observed a single time. CDR3 length: 11 residues. Trimming shortened V by 2 bases and J by 10 bases, and 6 bases separated the two germline ends. Germline assignment: CDR1 MDHEN and CDR2 SYDVKM. The specimen comprised peripheral blood, sampled after pregnancy. This chain connects TRBV28 to TRBJ2-1; the D is unclear. The receptor comes from a female donor in good health, enrolled as a control in a pregnancy study. CDR3 in DNA: TGTGCCAGCAGTTTACTGTCCGAGCAGTTCTTC. This encodes CASSLLSEQFF.